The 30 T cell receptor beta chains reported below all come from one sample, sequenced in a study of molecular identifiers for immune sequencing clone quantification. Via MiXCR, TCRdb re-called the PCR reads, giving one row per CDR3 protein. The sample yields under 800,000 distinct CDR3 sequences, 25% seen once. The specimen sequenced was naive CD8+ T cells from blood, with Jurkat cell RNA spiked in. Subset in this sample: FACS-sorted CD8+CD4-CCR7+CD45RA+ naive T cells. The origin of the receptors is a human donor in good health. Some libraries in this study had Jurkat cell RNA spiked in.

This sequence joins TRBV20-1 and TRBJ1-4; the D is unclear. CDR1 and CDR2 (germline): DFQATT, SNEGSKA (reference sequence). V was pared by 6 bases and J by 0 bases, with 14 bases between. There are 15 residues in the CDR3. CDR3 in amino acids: CSARPMGATNEKLFF. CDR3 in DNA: TGCAGTGCCCGGCCAATGGGCGCAACTAATGAAAAACTGTTTTTT.

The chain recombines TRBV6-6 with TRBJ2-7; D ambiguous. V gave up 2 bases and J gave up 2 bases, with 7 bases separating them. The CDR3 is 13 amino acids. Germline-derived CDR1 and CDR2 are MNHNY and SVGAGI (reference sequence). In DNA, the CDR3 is TGTGCCAGCAGTTACACATTCGCCTACGAGCAGTACTTC. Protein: CASSYTFAYEQYF.

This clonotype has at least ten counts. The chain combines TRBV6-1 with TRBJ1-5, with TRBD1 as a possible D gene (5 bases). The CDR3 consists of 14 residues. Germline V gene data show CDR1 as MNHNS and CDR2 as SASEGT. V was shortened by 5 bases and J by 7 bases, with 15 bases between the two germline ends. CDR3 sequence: CASSHWGVGQPQHF. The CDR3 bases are TGTGCCAGCAGTCATTGGGGCGTGGGACAGCCCCAGCATTTT.

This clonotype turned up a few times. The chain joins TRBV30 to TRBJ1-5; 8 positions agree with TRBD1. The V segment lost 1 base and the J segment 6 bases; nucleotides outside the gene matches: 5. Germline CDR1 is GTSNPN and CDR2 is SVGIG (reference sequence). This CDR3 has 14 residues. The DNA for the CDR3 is TGTGCCTGGAGTGACGGACAGGGAGGTCAGCCCCAGCATTTT. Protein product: CAWSDGQGGQPQHF.

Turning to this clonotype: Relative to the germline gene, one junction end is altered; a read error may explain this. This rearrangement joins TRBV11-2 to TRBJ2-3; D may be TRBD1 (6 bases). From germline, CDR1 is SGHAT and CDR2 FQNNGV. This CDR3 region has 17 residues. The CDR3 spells CGSSLEGKGEGTDTQYF. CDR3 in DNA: TGTGGCAGCAGCTTAGAAGGGAAGGGGGAAGGTACAGATACGCAGTATTTT.

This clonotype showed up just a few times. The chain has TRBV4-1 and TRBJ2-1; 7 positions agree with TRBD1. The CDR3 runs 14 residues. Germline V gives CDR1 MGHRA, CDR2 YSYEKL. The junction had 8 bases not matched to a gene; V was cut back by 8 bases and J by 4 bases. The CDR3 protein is CASGTGAGYNEQFF. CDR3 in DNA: TGCGCCAGCGGCACAGGGGCTGGGTACAATGAGCAGTTCTTC.

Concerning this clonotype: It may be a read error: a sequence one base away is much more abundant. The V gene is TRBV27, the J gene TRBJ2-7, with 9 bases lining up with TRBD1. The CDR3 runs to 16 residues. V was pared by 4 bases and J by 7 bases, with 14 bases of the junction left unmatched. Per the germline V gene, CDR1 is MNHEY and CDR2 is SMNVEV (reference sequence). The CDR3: CASSSHRGPRGLEQYF. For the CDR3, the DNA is TGTGCCAGCAGTTCGCACAGGGGGCCTCGGGGTTTGGAGCAGTACTTC.

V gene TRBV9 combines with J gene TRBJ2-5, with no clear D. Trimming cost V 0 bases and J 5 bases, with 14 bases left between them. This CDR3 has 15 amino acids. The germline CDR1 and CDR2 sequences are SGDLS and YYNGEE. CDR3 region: CASSVGVAAEETQYF. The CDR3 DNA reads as TGTGCCAGCAGCGTAGGTGTCGCTGCGGAGGAGACCCAGTACTTC.

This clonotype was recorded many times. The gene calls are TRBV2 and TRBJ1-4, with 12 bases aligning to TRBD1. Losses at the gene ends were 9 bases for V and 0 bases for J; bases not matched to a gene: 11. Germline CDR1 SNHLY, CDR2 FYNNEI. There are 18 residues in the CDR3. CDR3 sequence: CARTRDRGPVSTNEKLFF. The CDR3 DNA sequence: TGTGCCAGGACCCGGGACAGGGGGCCCGTTTCAACTAATGAAAAACTGTTTTTT.

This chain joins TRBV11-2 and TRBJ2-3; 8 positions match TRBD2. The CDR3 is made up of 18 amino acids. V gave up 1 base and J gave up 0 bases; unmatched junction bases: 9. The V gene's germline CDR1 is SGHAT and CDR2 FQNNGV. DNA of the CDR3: TGTGCCAGCAGCTTAGCCGGTAGCGGGATTGCCAGCACAGATACGCAGTATTTT. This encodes CASSLAGSGIASTDTQYF.

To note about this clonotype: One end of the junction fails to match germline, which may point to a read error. The CDR3 is CASSQGSGNKKLFF. The CDR3 region has the DNA TGCGCCAGCAGCCAAGGGAGTGGTAATAAAAAACTATTTTTT. The J gene is TRBJ1-4, the V gene TRBV4-1; D unresolved. Germline V gene lookup returns CDR1 MGHRA and CDR2 YSYEKL. This CDR3 contains 14 residues.

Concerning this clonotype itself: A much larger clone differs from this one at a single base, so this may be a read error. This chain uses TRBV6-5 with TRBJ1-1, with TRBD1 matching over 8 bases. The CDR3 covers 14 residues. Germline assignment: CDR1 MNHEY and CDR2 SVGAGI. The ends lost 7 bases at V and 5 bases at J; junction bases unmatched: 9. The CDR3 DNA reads TGTGCCAGCACTTCGACAGGGGAGGAGACTGAAGCTTTCTTT. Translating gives CASTSTGEETEAFF.

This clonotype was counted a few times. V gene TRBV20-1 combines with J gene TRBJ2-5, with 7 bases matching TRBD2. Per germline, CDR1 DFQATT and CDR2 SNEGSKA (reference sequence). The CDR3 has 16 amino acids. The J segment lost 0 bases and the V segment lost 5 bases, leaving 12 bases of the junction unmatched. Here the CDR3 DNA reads TGCAGTGCTTACGAACCAGCGGGGACGTACCAAGAGACCCAGTACTTC. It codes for CSAYEPAGTYQETQYF.

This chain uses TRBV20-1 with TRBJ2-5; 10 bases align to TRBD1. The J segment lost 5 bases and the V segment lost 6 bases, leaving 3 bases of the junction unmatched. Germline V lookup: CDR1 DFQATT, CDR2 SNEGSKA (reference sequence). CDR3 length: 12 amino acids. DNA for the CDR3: TGCAGTGCCAGGACAGGGGGGGAGACCCAGTACTTC. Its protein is CSARTGGETQYF.

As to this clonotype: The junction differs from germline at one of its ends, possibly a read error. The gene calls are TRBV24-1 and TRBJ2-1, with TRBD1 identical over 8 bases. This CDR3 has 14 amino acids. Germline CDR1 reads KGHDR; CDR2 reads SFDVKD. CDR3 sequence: CATSVLYRGSEQFF. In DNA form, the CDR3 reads TGTGCCACCAGTGTTTTGTACAGGGGGAGTGAGCAGTTCTTC.

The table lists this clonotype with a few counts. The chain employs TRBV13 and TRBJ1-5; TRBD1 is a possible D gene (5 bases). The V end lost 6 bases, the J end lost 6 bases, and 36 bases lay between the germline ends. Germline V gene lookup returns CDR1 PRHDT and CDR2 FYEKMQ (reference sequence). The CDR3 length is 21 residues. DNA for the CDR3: TGTGCCAGCAGTCACCCCCCCTCCGGGCCCCAGGACAACACACCGCCTCAGCCCCAGCATTTT. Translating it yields CASSHPPSGPQDNTPPQPQHF.

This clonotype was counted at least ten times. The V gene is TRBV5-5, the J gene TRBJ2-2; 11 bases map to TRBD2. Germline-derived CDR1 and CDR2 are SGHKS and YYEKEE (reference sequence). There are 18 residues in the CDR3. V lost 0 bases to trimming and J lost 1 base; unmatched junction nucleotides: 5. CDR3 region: CASSLASSGGMNTGELFF. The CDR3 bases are TGTGCCAGCAGCTTGGCGTCTAGCGGGGGGATGAACACCGGGGAGCTGTTTTTT.

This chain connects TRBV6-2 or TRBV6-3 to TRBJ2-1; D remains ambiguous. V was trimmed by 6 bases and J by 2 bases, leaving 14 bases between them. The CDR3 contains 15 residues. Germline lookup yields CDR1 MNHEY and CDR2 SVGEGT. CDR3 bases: TGTGCCAGCAGCCCTGAGACTGGTCCCTACAATGAGCAGTTCTTC. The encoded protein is CASSPETGPYNEQFF.

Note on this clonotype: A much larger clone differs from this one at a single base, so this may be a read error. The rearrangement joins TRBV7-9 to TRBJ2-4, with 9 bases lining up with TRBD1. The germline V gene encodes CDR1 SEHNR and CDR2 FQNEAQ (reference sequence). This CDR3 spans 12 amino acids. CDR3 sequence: CASSLAGQGQSF. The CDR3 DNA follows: TGTGCCAGCAGCTTAGCGGGACAGGGACAGTCCTTC.

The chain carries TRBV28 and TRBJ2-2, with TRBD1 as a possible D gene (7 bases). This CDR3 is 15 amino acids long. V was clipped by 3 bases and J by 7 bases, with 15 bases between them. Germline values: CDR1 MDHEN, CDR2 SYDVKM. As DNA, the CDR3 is TGTGCCAGCAGTTTCGGACAGGAGGGACTCGGGGAGCTGTTTTTT. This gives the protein CASSFGQEGLGELFF.

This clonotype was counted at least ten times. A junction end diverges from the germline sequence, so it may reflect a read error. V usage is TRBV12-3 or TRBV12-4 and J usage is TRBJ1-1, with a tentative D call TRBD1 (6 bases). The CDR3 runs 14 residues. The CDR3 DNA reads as TGCGCCAGCAGCTTAGGACAGCAAAACACTGAAGCTTTCTTT. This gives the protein CASSLGQQNTEAFF.

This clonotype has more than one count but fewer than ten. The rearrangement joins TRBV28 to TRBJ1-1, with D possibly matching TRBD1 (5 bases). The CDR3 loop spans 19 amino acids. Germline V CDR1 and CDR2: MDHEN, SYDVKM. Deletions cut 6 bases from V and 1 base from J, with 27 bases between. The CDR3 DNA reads TGTGCCAGCAGCCAAAGGGTTTGGGGGGGAGTGCGGGAGAACACTGAAGCTTTCTTT. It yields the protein CASSQRVWGGVRENTEAFF.

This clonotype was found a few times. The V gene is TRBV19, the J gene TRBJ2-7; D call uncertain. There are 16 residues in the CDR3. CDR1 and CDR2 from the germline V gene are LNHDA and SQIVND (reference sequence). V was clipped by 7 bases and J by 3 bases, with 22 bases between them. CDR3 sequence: CASTGSPGLALYEQYF. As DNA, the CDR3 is TGTGCCAGTACTGGATCTCCGGGTCTCGCCCTCTACGAGCAGTACTTC. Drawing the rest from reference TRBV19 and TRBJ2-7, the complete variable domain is DGGITQSPKYLFRKEGQNVTLSCEQNLNHDAMYWYRQDPGQGLRLIYYSQIVNDFQKGDIAEGYSVSREKKESFPLTVTSAQKNPTAFYLCASTGSPGLALYEQYFGPGTRLTVT.

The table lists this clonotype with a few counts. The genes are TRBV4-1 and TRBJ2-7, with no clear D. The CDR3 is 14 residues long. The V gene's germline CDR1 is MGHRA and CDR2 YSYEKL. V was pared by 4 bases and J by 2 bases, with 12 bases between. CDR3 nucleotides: TGCGCCAGCAGCCCGACGGACGGAGCCTACGAGCAGTACTTC. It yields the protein CASSPTDGAYEQYF.

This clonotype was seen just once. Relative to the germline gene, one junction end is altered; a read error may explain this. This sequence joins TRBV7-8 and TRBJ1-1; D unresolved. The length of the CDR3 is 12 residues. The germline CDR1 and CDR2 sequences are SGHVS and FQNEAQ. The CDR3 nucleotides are TGTGCCAGCAACTTAGGAGCGGCTGAAGCTTTCTTT. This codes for CASNLGAAEAFF.

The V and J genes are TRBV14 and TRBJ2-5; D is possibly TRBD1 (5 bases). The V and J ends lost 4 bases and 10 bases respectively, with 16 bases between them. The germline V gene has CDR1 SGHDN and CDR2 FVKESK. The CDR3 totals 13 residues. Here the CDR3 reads CASSRDSGALQYF. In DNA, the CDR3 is TGTGCCAGCAGCCGAGATAGTGGGGCGCTCCAGTACTTC.

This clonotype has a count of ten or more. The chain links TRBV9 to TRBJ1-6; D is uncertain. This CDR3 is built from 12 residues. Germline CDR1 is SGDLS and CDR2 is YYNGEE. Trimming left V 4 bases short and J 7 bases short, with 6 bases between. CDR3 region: CASSPGNSPLHF. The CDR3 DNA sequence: TGTGCCAGCAGCCCAGGAAATTCACCCCTCCACTTT.

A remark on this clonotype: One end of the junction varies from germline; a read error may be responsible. The CDR3 bases are TGTGCCAGCAGCCCCCGGACAGTTTCTGCCTACGAGCGGTACTTC. Translating gives CASSPRTVSAYERYF. The rearrangement links TRBV13 to TRBJ2-7; TRBD1 is a possible D gene (6 bases). The germline gives CDR1 PRHDT, CDR2 FYEKMQ (reference sequence). The CDR3 has 15 residues.

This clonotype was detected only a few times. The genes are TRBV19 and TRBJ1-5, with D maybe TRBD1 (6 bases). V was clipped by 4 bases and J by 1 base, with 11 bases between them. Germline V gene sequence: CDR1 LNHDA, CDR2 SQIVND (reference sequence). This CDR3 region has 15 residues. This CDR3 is CASSTGTLSNQPQHF. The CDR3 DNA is TGTGCCAGTAGTACCGGGACACTCAGCAATCAGCCCCAGCATTTT.

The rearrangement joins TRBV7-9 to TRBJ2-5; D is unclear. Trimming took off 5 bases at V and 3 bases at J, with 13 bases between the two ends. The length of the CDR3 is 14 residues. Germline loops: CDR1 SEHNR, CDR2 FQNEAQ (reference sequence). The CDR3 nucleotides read TGTGCCAGCAGCCTGCCGCGCCCTAAAGAGACCCAGTACTTC. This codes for CASSLPRPKETQYF.